Listed below are T cell receptor beta chains from one sample, sequenced in a study of cytomegalovirus exposure and HLA in healthy donors. Profiling relied on immunoSEQ multiplex PCR, and the TCRdb table lists in-frame clones only, not all of them. The repertoire table contains over 100,000 clones. The specimen was PBMCs. The receptors originated from a man between 35 and 55 years old in good health and CMV-seropositive. Both conserved end residues are part of each CDR3. The D gene is left open where the match is weak.

length	J	V	D	CDR3
13	TRBJ1-1	TRBV6-1	-	CVLVSGDTAEAFF
14	TRBJ1-1	TRBV28	-	CASSPLGGNTEAFF
14	TRBJ2-7	TRBV18	-	CASSPRDRPYEQYF
11	TRBJ2-7	TRBV30	-	CAWSVSREQYF
13	TRBJ2-2	TRBV19	-	CASSPQGAGELFF
13	TRBJ2-7	TRBV29-1	TRBD1	CSVATGQAYEQYF
14	TRBJ1-2	TRBV5-6	-	CASSLELTGLGYTF
14	TRBJ2-2	TRBV7-9	-	CASSLATRKGELFF
16	TRBJ2-7	TRBV7-9	TRBD1	CASSHRDRGRSHEQYF
15	TRBJ2-1	TRBV5-1	-	CASSVDIRSYNEQFF
15	TRBJ1-5	TRBV5-5	-	CASSLVPGQKQPQHF
16	TRBJ2-5	TRBV28	TRBD2	CASRGTSGRAGETQYF
14	TRBJ1-2	TRBV6-5	TRBD1	CASRGDRSNYGYTF
15	TRBJ2-2	TRBV5-4	TRBD1	CASSPGTVNTGELFF
15	TRBJ2-1	TRBV6-4	-	CASSETRGGYNEQFF
21	TRBJ2-2	TRBV27	TRBD2	CASSSSGGGARRIANTGELFF
15	TRBJ2-5	TRBV25-1	-	CASSEYEDSFKTQYF
12	TRBJ2-7	TRBV6-1	-	CASSEAMVEAAF
21	TRBJ2-7	TRBV2	TRBD2	CASTPLARTSGRGVLSYEQYF
14	TRBJ1-4	TRBV19	TRBD1	CASSGTGKNEKLFF
15	TRBJ1-5	TRBV16	-	CASSLGGGGWQPQHF
16	TRBJ2-7	TRBV11-2	TRBD1	CASSSPSGTGRYEQYF
13	TRBJ2-3	TRBV5-4	-	CASSMRDTRTQYF
17	TRBJ2-7	TRBV11-2	TRBD2	CASSFPSGRAFSYEQYF
15	-	TRBV5-1	TRBD2	CASSLVAGGSYEQYF
15	TRBJ2-3	TRBV5-1	-	CASSLGAGAGDTQYF
16	TRBJ1-2	TRBV5-6	TRBD1	CASSTLQGQFNYGYTF
14	TRBJ2-4	TRBV7-9	TRBD1	CASSIWTGYNIQYF
14	TRBJ2-7	TRBV7-9	-	CASSLERGTYEQYF
13	TRBJ2-7	TRBV28	-	CASSTVDSYEQYF
16	TRBJ1-1	TRBV4-1	TRBD1	CASSQGPGQENTEAFF
16	TRBJ2-1	TRBV18	TRBD2	CASSPTRTSEGIEQFF
13	TRBJ2-3	TRBV7-9	-	CASSLALADTQYF
14	TRBJ2-3	TRBV5-4	TRBD2	CASSTEASGDTQYF
14	TRBJ1-2	TRBV19	-	CASSPTGYSYGYTF
15	TRBJ1-1	TRBV7-2	-	CASSSRQVMNTEAFF
16	TRBJ2-1	TRBV21-1	-	CASSKKAAGSYNEQFF
15	TRBJ2-7	TRBV19	TRBD1	CASSLTGGTGIGRYF
16	TRBJ1-3	TRBV27	-	CASSLSNSNTGNTIYF
18	TRBJ1-3	TRBV4-2	TRBD1	CASSQGARGPRSGNTIYF
15	TRBJ1-1	TRBV9	-	CASSRGTATGTEAFF
15	TRBJ2-7	TRBV27	TRBD1	CASSRTGTGSYEQYF
14	TRBJ1-5	TRBV9	-	CASSVEGEDQPQHF
14	TRBJ1-2	TRBV7-3	-	CASTKDRINYGYTF
17	TRBJ2-3	TRBV28	-	CASSPSAQGKNTDTQYF
13	TRBJ2-2	TRBV7-9	-	CASSFQEAGELFF
17	TRBJ2-7	TRBV18	TRBD2	CASSRSSGAGGTYEQYF
15	TRBJ2-7	TRBV28	TRBD1	CASSKPGQGAYEQYF
16	TRBJ2-7	TRBV5-6	-	CASSKSIGVFAYEQYF
15	TRBJ1-2	TRBV29-1	TRBD1	CSVIHTTGANYGYTF
14	TRBJ2-7	TRBV7-9	TRBD1	CASSPRDSSYEQYF
16	TRBJ2-1	TRBV5-6	TRBD2	CASSLAKRERRNEQFF
11	TRBJ2-3	TRBV9	TRBD1	CASGRGQVQYF
21	TRBJ1-5	TRBV28	TRBD1	CASSLDRIWDRGRGSNQPQHF
16	TRBJ2-1	TRBV5-1	TRBD2	CASSPRGTSGTYEQFF
13	TRBJ2-3	TRBV4-1	-	CASRKLSTDTQYF
13	TRBJ1-2	TRBV19	-	CATVGGNRYGYTF
15	TRBJ1-5	TRBV28	-	CASSFVSGGAQPQHF
12	TRBJ1-6	TRBV6-5	-	CASRHSNSPLHF